This passage covers 20 T cell receptor beta chains from one sample sequenced in a study of blood T cell repertoires in COVID-19. Profiled with immunoSEQ multiplex PCR; TCRdb holds only in-frame clones, not every one. The table lists around 63,000 clones, more than 60% of them singletons. The material sequenced was peripheral blood. These receptors were collected from a woman in her forties or fifties with active or convalescent COVID-19.

The rearrangement uses TRBV27 and TRBJ2-1; TRBD1 matches 9 bases. The CDR3 is 14 residues long. Germline V gene sequence: CDR1 MNHEY, CDR2 SMNVEV (reference sequence). V dropped 6 bases and J dropped 5; count of bases not matched to a gene: 5. CDR3 nucleotide sequence: TGTGCCAGCAGCCGACAGGGGGTCAACAATGAGCAGTTCTTC. It encodes CASSRQGVNNEQFF.

The gene calls are TRBV5-6 and TRBJ2-7; 9 bases match TRBD2. J was trimmed by 5 bases and V by 2 bases; bases with no gene match: 5. Germline loops: CDR1 SGHDT, CDR2 YYEEEE. This CDR3 region has 14 residues. The CDR3 is CASSLAGGGDEQYF. The CDR3 DNA is TGTGCCAGCAGCTTAGCGGGAGGCGGAGACGAGCAGTACTTC.

This chain connects TRBV18 to TRBJ2-5; 10 bases are shared with TRBD2. The CDR3 runs 19 residues. The V segment lost 4 bases and the J segment 4 bases; nucleotides outside the gene matches: 18. Looked up from germline, CDR1 is KGHSH and CDR2 is LQKENI. The CDR3 reads CASSRRYGLAENRAETQYF. CDR3 DNA: TGTGCCAGCTCACGGAGGTATGGACTAGCGGAAAACAGGGCAGAGACCCAGTACTTC.

This sequence joins TRBV25-1 and TRBJ2-7; the match to TRBD2 covers 9 bases. The length of the CDR3 is 15 residues. Germline loops: CDR1 MGHDK, CDR2 SYGVNS. V lost 5 bases and J lost 0; bases outside the gene matches: 5. The CDR3 sequence: CASSPAGGLSYEQYF. CDR3 nucleotide sequence: TGTGCCAGCAGTCCAGCGGGAGGCCTCTCCTACGAGCAGTACTTC.

V usage is TRBV7-6 and J usage is TRBJ2-4; a weak D match, TRBD2 (5 bases). The CDR3 length is 14 residues. CDR1 and CDR2 (germline): SGHVS, FNYEAQ. Trimming took 6 bases from V and 4 from J, leaving 13 bases between them. The CDR3 reads CASSSPSGKNIQYF. The CDR3, as DNA: TGTGCCAGCAGTTCTCCCAGCGGAAAAAACATTCAGTACTTC.

The chain combines TRBV6-2 or TRBV6-3 with TRBJ1-4, with D possibly being TRBD1 (5 bases). The germline V gene has CDR1 MNHEY and CDR2 SVGEGT. V gave up 5 bases and J gave up 0 bases, with 13 bases separating them. There are 16 residues in the CDR3. The CDR3 coding sequence is TGTGCCAGCAGTAGCGAGTGGGGGGCAACTAATGAAAAACTGTTTTTT. This gives the protein CASSSEWGATNEKLFF.

The chain recombines TRBV18 with TRBJ2-1, with 12 nucleotides matching TRBD2. The CDR3 runs 21 residues. The V gene end was trimmed by 0 bases and the J gene end by 4 bases; junction bases not matched to a gene: 16. Germline V gene sequence: CDR1 KGHSH, CDR2 LQKENI. The CDR3 DNA reads as TGTGCCAGCTCACCACCGCAGGGCACAACTTCCGGACTAGCGGGGTACAATGAGCAGTTCTTC. Amino acids: CASSPPQGTTSGLAGYNEQFF.

V gene TRBV28 combines with J gene TRBJ2-1; 8 bases align to TRBD2. The CDR3 has 15 residues. V shed 5 bases and J 7 bases; nucleotides not matched to a gene: 10. Germline CDR1 is MDHEN and CDR2 is SYDVKM. In nucleotides, the CDR3 is TGTGCCAGCAGTATGACTAGCGCCAGAGGTAATGAGCAGTTCTTC. Translation: CASSMTSARGNEQFF.

The chain combines TRBV6-6 with TRBJ2-7, with D perhaps TRBD1 (6 bases). In germline, CDR1 is MNHNY, CDR2 SVGAGI (reference sequence). This CDR3 is 14 amino acids long. V gave up 2 bases and J gave up 2 bases, with 10 bases separating them. CDR3: CASSYRGTPYEQYF. The CDR3 DNA follows: TGTGCCAGCAGTTACAGGGGGACGCCCTACGAGCAGTACTTC.

V usage is TRBV7-8 and J usage is TRBJ1-4; 7 positions agree with TRBD1. The CDR3 sequence is 17 residues long. The ends lost 3 bases at V and 3 bases at J; junction bases unmatched: 10. CDR1 SGHVS and CDR2 FQNEAQ come from the germline V gene. DNA for the CDR3: TGTGCCAGCAGCTTGAGCTTGGGGACAGTCGCTAATGAAAAACTGTTTTTT. Amino acid sequence: CASSLSLGTVANEKLFF. Full variable domain (missing parts from reference TRBV7-8 and TRBJ1-4): GAGVSQSPRYKVAKRGQDVALRCDPISGHVSLFWYQQALGQGPEFLTYFQNEAQLDKSGLPSDRFFAERPEGSVSTLKIQRTQQEDSAVYLCASSLSLGTVANEKLFFGSGTQLSVL.

The chain combines TRBV27 with TRBJ2-3; 8 bases align to TRBD1. In germline, CDR1 is MNHEY, CDR2 SMNVEV (reference sequence). The CDR3 totals 14 residues. Trimming at V came to 5 bases and at J to 6 bases, leaving 7 bases not matched to a gene. CDR3 nucleotides: TGTGCCAGCAGTAAGGACAGGGATCGGGATACGCAGTATTTT. As protein: CASSKDRDRDTQYF.

The J gene is TRBJ1-4, the V gene TRBV29-1; maybe TRBD1 (5 bases). The CDR3 contains 14 residues. The V end was cut by 4 bases, the J end by 3 bases, with 12 bases between. Germline V lookup: CDR1 SQVTM, CDR2 ANQGSEA. CDR3 coding DNA: TGCAGCGTTGGAGCGCGGGGGGCTAATGAAAAACTGTTTTTT. It specifies CSVGARGANEKLFF.

The chain has TRBV6-5 and TRBJ2-5; D might be TRBD1 (5 bases). Per germline, CDR1 MNHEY and CDR2 SVGAGI. The CDR3 contains 13 residues. V gave up 6 bases and J gave up 4 bases, with 12 bases separating them. CDR3 bases: TGTGCCAGCAGCTTCGAAGGGGTAGAGACCCAGTACTTC. Residues: CASSFEGVETQYF.

The gene calls are TRBV2 and TRBJ2-2, with 13 bases lining up with TRBD2. Germline V lookup: CDR1 SNHLY, CDR2 FYNNEI. The junction had 6 bases not matched to a gene; V was cut back by 5 bases and J by 3 bases. The CDR3 is 17 amino acids. The CDR3 sequence is CASSREGLAGHTGELFF. For the CDR3, the DNA is TGTGCCAGCAGTCGAGAGGGACTAGCGGGACACACCGGGGAGCTGTTTTTT.

The V gene is TRBV6-5, the J gene TRBJ1-2, with TRBD1 as a possible D gene (6 bases). This CDR3 is 14 amino acids long. Trimming took 6 bases from V and 2 from J, leaving 13 bases between them. Germline loops: CDR1 MNHEY, CDR2 SVGAGI. The CDR3 DNA reads as TGTGCCAGCAGGGCGGCACAGGGAAACTATGGCTACACCTTC. Its protein is CASRAAQGNYGYTF.

This clone was detected many times. The V call is TRBV9, the J call TRBJ2-2; D not resolved. Per germline, CDR1 SGDLS and CDR2 YYNGEE. V gave up 3 bases and J gave up 2 bases, with 8 bases separating them. This CDR3 has 14 residues. The CDR3 region has the DNA TGTGCCAGCAGCGGCGTACGAAACACCGGGGAGCTGTTTTTT. It translates to CASSGVRNTGELFF.

The rearrangement uses TRBV19 and TRBJ2-3; D gene ambiguous. CDR3 length: 14 amino acids. The germline V gene has CDR1 LNHDA and CDR2 SQIVND (reference sequence). The V gene lost 4 bases and the J gene lost 4 bases, with 12 bases spanning the gap. The CDR3 DNA sequence: TGTGCCAGTAGTACCGACCCAGCGTCAGATACGCAGTATTTT. It encodes CASSTDPASDTQYF.

This sequence joins TRBV4-2 and TRBJ1-2, with TRBD1 matching 10 bases. The CDR3 contains 15 residues. Germline V CDR1 and CDR2: LGHNA, YNFKEQ. J lost 8 bases, V lost 7 bases, and 13 bases had no gene match. This CDR3 is CASTRTGGNLLGYTF. The CDR3 DNA reads as TGTGCCAGCACTCGGACAGGGGGGAACCTTCTGGGCTACACCTTC.

The chain joins TRBV5-5 to TRBJ2-7, with D perhaps TRBD2 (5 bases). Germline V gene data show CDR1 as SGHKS and CDR2 as YYEKEE (reference sequence). CDR3 length equals 14 residues. Trimming shortened V by 2 bases and J by 0 bases, and 9 bases separated the two germline ends. CDR3 DNA sequence: TGTGCCAGCAGCTTACGGGATAGCTCCTACGAGCAGTACTTC. Its translation is CASSLRDSSYEQYF. Drawing the rest from reference TRBV5-5 and TRBJ2-7, the complete variable domain is DAGVTQSPTHLIKTRGQQVTLRCSPISGHKSVSWYQQVLGQGPQFIFQYYEKEERGRGNFPDRFSARQFPNYSSELNVNALLLGDSALYLCASSLRDSSYEQYFGPGTRLTVT.

The chain recombines TRBV5-1 with TRBJ2-2, with TRBD1 matching over 7 bases. In germline, CDR1 is SGHRS, CDR2 YFSETQ. This CDR3 is 15 amino acids long. After removal of 6 bases from V and 1 base from J, the junction contained 6 bases not matched to a gene. CDR3 DNA: TGCGCCAGCACCTTACAGGGGCGGAACACCGGGGAGCTGTTTTTT. This gives the protein CASTLQGRNTGELFF. The full variable domain, in which reference TRBV5-1 and TRBJ2-2 provide the parts outside the CDR3, is KAGVTQTPRYLIKTRGQQVTLSCSPISGHRSVSWYQQTPGQGLQFLFEYFSETQRNKGNFPGRFSGRQFSNSRSEMNVSTLELGDSALYLCASTLQGRNTGELFFGEGSRLTVL.